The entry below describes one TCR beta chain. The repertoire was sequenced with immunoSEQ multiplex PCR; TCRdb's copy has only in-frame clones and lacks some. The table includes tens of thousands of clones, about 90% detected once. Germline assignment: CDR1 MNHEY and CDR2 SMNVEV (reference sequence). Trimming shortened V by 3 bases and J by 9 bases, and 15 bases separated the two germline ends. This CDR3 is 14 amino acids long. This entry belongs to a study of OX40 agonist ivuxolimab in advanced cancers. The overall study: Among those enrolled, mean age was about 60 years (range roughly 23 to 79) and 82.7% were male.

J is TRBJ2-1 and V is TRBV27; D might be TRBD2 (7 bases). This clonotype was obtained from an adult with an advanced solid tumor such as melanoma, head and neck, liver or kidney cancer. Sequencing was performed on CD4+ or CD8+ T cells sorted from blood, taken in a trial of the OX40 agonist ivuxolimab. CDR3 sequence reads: CASSLASGGGEQFF. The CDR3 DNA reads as TGTGCCAGCAGTTTGGCTAGCGGAGGGGGTGAGCAGTTCTTC.